This T cell receptor (beta chain) was captured by sequencing in a study of neurological immune-mediated disorders. Whole-study results and caveats: HTLV-1-associated myelopathy led in TCR clonal expansion, while multiple sclerosis ranked lowest, below healthy controls. Phylogenetically, 18 of 34 multiple sclerosis patients' repertoires fell into one related-CDR3 cluster, a possible signature.

By frequency in the sample, this clonotype is medium-sized. The antigen is undetermined. V lost 4 bases and J 0 bases, leaving 14 bases between the germline ends. This CDR3 is 17 amino acids long. The germline CDR1 and CDR2 sequences are SGHRS and YFSETQ. The authors obtained over 170 million TCR-beta sequences from 15-18 subjects per sequencing run. TCRdb reanalysed the 5' RACE reads using MiXCR and keeps one entry per CDR3 protein. The table has about 66,000 distinct CDR3 sequences, 3% to 3.5% seen once; the top ten hold around 3.8%. The clonotype was recovered from a man aged 40-55 years with multiple sclerosis. Sequencing input: PBMCs. The chain combines TRBV5-1 with TRBJ2-6, with a weak D call TRBD2 (6 bases). CDR3 amino acids: CASSHGGRLSGANVLTF. Here the CDR3 DNA reads TGCGCCAGCAGCCACGGGGGACGGCTCTCTGGGGCCAACGTCCTGACTTTC.